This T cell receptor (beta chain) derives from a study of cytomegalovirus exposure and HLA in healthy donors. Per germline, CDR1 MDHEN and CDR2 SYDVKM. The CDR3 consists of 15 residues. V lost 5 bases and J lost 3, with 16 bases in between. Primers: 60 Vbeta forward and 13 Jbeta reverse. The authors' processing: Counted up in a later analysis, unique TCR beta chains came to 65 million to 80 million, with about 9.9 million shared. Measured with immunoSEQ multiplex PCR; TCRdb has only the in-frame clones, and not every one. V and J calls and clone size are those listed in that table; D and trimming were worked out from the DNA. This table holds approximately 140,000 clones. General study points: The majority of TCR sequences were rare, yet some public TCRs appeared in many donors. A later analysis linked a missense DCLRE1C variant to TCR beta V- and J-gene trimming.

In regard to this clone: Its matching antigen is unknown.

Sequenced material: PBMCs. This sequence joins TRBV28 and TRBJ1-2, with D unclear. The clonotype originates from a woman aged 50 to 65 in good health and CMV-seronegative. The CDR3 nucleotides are TGTGCCAGCAGTGGCAGGTTCACCACCTACTATGGCTACACCTTC. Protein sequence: CASSGRFTTYYGYTF.